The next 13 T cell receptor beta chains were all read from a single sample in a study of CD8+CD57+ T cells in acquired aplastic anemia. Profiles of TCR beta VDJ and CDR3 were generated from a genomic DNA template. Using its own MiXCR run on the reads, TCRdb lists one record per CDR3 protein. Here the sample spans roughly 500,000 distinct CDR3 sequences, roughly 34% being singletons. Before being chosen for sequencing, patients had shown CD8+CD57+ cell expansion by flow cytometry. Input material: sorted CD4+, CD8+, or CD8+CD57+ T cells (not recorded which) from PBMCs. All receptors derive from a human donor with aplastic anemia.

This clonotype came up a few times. CDR3 sequence: CSARDWTAVEEQYF. CDR3 in DNA: TGCAGTGCTAGAGATTGGACCGCGGTGGAGGAGCAGTACTTC. This chain joins TRBV20-1 and TRBJ2-7; D is undetermined. Per the germline V gene, CDR1 is DFQATT and CDR2 is SNEGSKA (reference sequence). V was shortened by 0 bases and J by 7 bases, with 16 bases between the two germline ends. This CDR3 region has 14 residues.

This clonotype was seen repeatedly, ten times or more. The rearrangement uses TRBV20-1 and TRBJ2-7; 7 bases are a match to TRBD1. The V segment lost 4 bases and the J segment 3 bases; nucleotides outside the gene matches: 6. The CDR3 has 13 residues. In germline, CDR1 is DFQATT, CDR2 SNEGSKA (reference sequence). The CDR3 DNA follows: TGCAGTGCTACTCGACAGGGTGGCTACGAGCAGTACTTC. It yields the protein CSATRQGGYEQYF.

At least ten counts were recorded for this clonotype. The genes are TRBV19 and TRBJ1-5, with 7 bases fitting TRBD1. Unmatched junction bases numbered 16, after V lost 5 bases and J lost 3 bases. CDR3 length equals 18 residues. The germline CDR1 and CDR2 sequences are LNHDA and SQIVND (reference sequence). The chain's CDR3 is CASSSFRTGQRVNQPQHF. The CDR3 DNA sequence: TGTGCCAGTAGTTCGTTTCGGACAGGACAGAGAGTCAATCAGCCCCAGCATTTT.

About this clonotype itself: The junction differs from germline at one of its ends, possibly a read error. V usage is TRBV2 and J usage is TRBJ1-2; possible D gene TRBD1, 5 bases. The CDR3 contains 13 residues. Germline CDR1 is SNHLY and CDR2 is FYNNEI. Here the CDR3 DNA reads TGTGCCAGCAGCGAAGAAGGGGTCGATGGCTACACCTTC. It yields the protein CASSEEGVDGYTF.

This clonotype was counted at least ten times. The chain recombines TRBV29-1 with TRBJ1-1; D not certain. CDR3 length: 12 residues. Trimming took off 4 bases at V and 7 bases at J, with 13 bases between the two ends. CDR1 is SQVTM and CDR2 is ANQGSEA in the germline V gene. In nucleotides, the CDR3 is TGCAGCGTTGTTGACCGTATGGATGAAGCTTTCTTT. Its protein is CSVVDRMDEAFF.

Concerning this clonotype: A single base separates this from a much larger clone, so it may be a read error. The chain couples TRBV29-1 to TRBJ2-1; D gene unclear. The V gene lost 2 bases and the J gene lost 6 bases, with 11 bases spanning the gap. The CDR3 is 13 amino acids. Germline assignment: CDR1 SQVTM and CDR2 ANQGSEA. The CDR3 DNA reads TGCAGCGTTGAACATCTGGGTTCCAATGAGCAGTTCTTC. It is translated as CSVEHLGSNEQFF.

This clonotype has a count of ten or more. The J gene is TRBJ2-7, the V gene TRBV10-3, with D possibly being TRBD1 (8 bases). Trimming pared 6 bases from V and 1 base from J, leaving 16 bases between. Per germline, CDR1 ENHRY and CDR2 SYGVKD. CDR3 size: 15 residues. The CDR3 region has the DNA TGTGCCATCAGGGGCGGGGGACAGGAGTCCTACGAGCAGTACTTC. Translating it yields CAIRGGGQESYEQYF.

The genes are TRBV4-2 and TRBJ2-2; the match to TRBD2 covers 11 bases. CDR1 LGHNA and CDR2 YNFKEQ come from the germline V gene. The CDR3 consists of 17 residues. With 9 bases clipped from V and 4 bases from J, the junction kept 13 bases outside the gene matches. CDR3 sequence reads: CASRSHSGGAGTGELFF. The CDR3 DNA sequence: TGTGCCAGTAGAAGTCATAGCGGGGGGGCCGGCACCGGGGAGCTGTTTTTT.

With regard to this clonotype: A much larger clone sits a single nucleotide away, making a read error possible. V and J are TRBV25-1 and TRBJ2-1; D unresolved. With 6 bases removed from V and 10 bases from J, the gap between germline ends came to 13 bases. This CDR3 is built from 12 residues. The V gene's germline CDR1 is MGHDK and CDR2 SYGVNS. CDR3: CASSPWAYEQFF. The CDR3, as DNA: TGTGCCAGCAGCCCCTGGGCCTACGAGCAGTTCTTC.

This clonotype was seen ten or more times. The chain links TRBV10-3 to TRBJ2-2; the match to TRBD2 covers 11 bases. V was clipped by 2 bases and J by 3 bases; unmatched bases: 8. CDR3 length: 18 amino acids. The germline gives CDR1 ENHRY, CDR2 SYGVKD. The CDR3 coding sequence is TGTGCCATCAGTGAGCGAATAGCGGGGGGGAGTGACACCGGGGAGCTGTTTTTT. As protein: CAISERIAGGSDTGELFF.

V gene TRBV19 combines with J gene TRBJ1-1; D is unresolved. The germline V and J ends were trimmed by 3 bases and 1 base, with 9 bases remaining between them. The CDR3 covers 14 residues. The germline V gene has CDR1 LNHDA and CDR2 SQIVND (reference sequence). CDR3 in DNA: TGTGCCAGTAGTATCCTCGTACCGAACACTGAAGCTTTCTTT. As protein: CASSILVPNTEAFF.

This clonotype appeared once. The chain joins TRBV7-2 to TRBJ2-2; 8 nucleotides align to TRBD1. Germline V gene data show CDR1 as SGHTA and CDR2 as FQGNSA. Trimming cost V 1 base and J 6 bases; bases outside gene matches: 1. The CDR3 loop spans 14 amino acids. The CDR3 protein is CASSLGQGSGELFF. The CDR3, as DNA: TGTGCCAGCAGCTTAGGACAGGGGTCCGGGGAGCTGTTTTTT.

The CDR3 sequence is CASSLRQGGNTEAFF. The DNA for the CDR3 is TGTGCCAGCAGCTTAAGACAGGGAGGAAACACTGAAGCTTTCTTT. This sequence joins TRBV7-9 and TRBJ1-1, with TRBD1 matching over 7 bases. J lost 2 bases, V lost 2 bases, and 5 bases had no gene match. The germline V gene has CDR1 SEHNR and CDR2 FQNEAQ (reference sequence). The CDR3 contains 15 residues. Together with reference TRBV7-9 and TRBJ1-1, the CDR3 gives the full variable domain: DTGVSQNPRHKITKRGQNVTFRCDPISEHNRLYWYRQTLGQGPEFLTYFQNEAQLEKSRLLSDRFSAERPKGSFSTLEIQRTEQGDSAMYLCASSLRQGGNTEAFFGQGTRLTVV.